This T cell receptor beta chain comes out of a study of blood T cell repertoires in COVID-19. Looking at the study overall: The samples span acute and convalescent COVID-19 from the United States, Italy and Spain.

The ends were cut back, 0 bases at V and 7 bases at J, with 7 bases in the middle. The CDR3 totals 13 residues. Germline CDR1 reads LGHNA; CDR2 reads YNFKEQ. Sequencing was performed with immunoSEQ multiplex PCR; in TCRdb, only in-frame clones are kept and a portion is missing. The sample lists a few hundred thousand clones, around 89% occurring once. The rearrangement joins TRBV4-2 to TRBJ1-5; D is uncertain. Material: peripheral blood. This TCR derives from a young woman who had recovered from COVID-19. CDR3 in DNA: TGTGCCAGCAGCCAAGATTCGGGGCAGCCCCAGCATTTT. It encodes CASSQDSGQPQHF.